This record looks at one TCR beta chain sequence and its context. These data belong to a study of blood T cell repertoires in COVID-19. Study background: Acute and convalescent COVID-19 samples came from the United States, Italy and Spain. Sample material is recorded as cDNA or gDNA derived from T cells, B-cell-depleted T cells, or PBMCs.

The germline CDR1 and CDR2 sequences are MGHRA and YSYEKL. V lost 0 bases, J lost 3 bases, and 7 bases stayed unmatched. The CDR3 has 17 amino acids. In Seattle, patients joined the study during active infection and were tracked longitudinally. Per the study methods: From reference gene primer amplification, estimates of nucleated cell counts were derived. TCRdb keeps only in-frame clones here, not all; method: immunoSEQ multiplex PCR. That table gives V, J and clone size, and the DNA gave D and trimming. The sample holds tens of thousands of clones, about four fifths seen once. The sequence was obtained from a man in his 60s with COVID-19, enrolled during active disease. The chain is built from TRBV4-1 and TRBJ2-7, with TRBD1 identical over 11 bases. Sequencing input: peripheral blood. Written as DNA, the CDR3 is TGCGCCAGCAGCCAAGATTTTAGGGACAGGGGGTTCTACGAGCAGTACTTC. This translates into CASSQDFRDRGFYEQYF.